The next 27 T cell receptor beta chains were all read from a single sample in a study of cytomegalovirus exposure and HLA in healthy donors. It was with 60 Vbeta and 13 Jbeta primers that the PCR ran. Some clones are missing from TCRdb's copy, which holds only in-frame ones; the method was immunoSEQ multiplex PCR. Here the sample spans some 130,000 clones, roughly 74% being singletons. The sequenced sample was PBMCs. These receptors originate from a male donor in good health and CMV-seronegative.

This sequence joins TRBV5-1 and TRBJ2-3, with TRBD2 matching over 7 bases. The germline V gene has CDR1 SGHRS and CDR2 YFSETQ. CDR3 length equals 15 residues. V was pared by 0 bases and J by 0 bases, with 1 base of the junction left unmatched. The CDR3 DNA reads TGCGCCAGCAGCTTGGGGGACTATAGCACAGATACGCAGTATTTT. It codes for CASSLGDYSTDTQYF.

The chain recombines TRBV5-6 with TRBJ1-2, with D hard to call. Germline CDR1 and CDR2: SGHDT and YYEEEE. The CDR3 has 15 residues. The germline V and J ends were trimmed by 6 bases and 0 bases, with 15 bases remaining between them. The CDR3 loop reads CASTWSTRTNYGYTF. The CDR3 DNA sequence: TGTGCCAGCACCTGGTCAACCAGAACTAACTATGGCTACACCTTC.

The CDR3 region is CASVRDRGGSTEAFF. CDR3 in DNA: TGTGCCAGCGTCAGGGACAGGGGGGGGAGCACTGAAGCTTTCTTT. The rearrangement joins TRBV6-6 to TRBJ1-1, with TRBD1 matching 11 bases. After removal of 8 bases from V and 4 bases from J, the junction contained 9 bases not matched to a gene. The CDR3 has 15 residues. Germline values: CDR1 MNHNY, CDR2 SVGAGI (reference sequence).

The V and J genes are TRBV7-6 and TRBJ2-2; D gene uncertain. Germline V gene data show CDR1 as SGHVS and CDR2 as FNYEAQ. The CDR3 covers 13 residues. Trimming stripped 5 bases from V and 4 bases from J, with 8 bases between. In nucleotides, the CDR3 is TGTGCCAGCAGCCCCTATCGCACCGGGGAGCTGTTTTTT. Its protein product is CASSPYRTGELFF. Full variable domain (remainder filled in from reference TRBV7-6 and TRBJ2-2): GAGVSQSPRYKVTKRGQDVALRCDPISGHVSLYWYRQALGQGPEFLTYFNYEAQQDKSGLPNDRFSAERPEGSISTLTIQRTEQRDSAMYRCASSPYRTGELFFGEGSRLTVL.

This clone has just one count. The chain carries TRBV28 and TRBJ2-7, with D possibly TRBD1 on 6 matching bases. The CDR3 extends over 15 amino acids. V lost 6 bases, J lost 1 base, and 16 bases lay in between. The germline CDR1 and CDR2 sequences are MDHEN and SYDVKM. CDR3 DNA: TGTGCCAGCAGCCCGGCAGGGGTAACATCCTACGAGCAGTACTTC. Amino acid sequence: CASSPAGVTSYEQYF.

This sequence joins TRBV28 and TRBJ2-5, with a possible D match to TRBD2 (6 bases). Looked up from germline, CDR1 is MDHEN and CDR2 is SYDVKM. The CDR3 covers 15 residues. V lost 3 bases and J lost 2, with 13 bases in between. The CDR3 DNA follows: TGTGCCAGCAGTTTGGAGCGGAGGGAACAAGAGACCCAGTACTTC. Protein: CASSLERREQETQYF.

This clone was seen just once. The chain has TRBV19 and TRBJ2-1; the D gene is possibly TRBD2 (5 bases). Trimming left V 4 bases short and J 0 bases short, with 19 bases between. The germline CDR1 and CDR2 sequences are LNHDA and SQIVND (reference sequence). CDR3 length: 18 amino acids. The chain's CDR3 is CASSKQVGGPSSYNEQFF. The CDR3 DNA reads as TGTGCCAGTAGTAAACAAGTAGGCGGGCCGAGCTCCTACAATGAGCAGTTCTTC.

V gene TRBV7-2 combines with J gene TRBJ1-6; a possible D gene is TRBD1 (6 bases). The CDR3 length is 14 residues. Trimming left V 8 bases short and J 14 bases short, with 22 bases between. Looked up from germline, CDR1 is SGHTA and CDR2 is FQGNSA. DNA of the CDR3: TGTGCCAGCCGCCAATACCAGGGGCCCGGGACCCTCCACTTT. As protein: CASRQYQGPGTLHF.

The V and J genes are TRBV19 and TRBJ1-2, with 7 bases lining up with TRBD1. This CDR3 contains 15 residues. CDR1 is LNHDA, CDR2 SQIVND, per germline (reference sequence). The trim removed 5 bases at V and 2 bases at J, leaving 8 bases unmatched. This CDR3 is CASSPRDRGNYGYTF. CDR3 DNA sequence: TGTGCCAGTAGTCCCAGGGACAGAGGGAACTATGGCTACACCTTC.

This chain connects TRBV19 to TRBJ2-3, with 7 bases lining up with TRBD1. Germline V gene data show CDR1 as LNHDA and CDR2 as SQIVND (reference sequence). CDR3 length equals 16 residues. The junction had 6 bases not matched to a gene; V was cut back by 3 bases and J by 0 bases. The CDR3 sequence is CASSIPGQISTDTQYF. CDR3 nucleotides: TGTGCCAGTAGTATTCCGGGACAGATCAGCACAGATACGCAGTATTTT. Combining the CDR3 with reference TRBV19 and TRBJ2-3 gives the whole variable domain DGGITQSPKYLFRKEGQNVTLSCEQNLNHDAMYWYRQDPGQGLRLIYYSQIVNDFQKGDIAEGYSVSREKKESFPLTVTSAQKNPTAFYLCASSIPGQISTDTQYFGPGTRLTVL.

V usage is TRBV7-5 and J usage is TRBJ1-4; TRBD1 is taken as the D call from the table, unchecked against the DNA. TRBV7-5 is described as a pseudogene. The CDR3 has 13 amino acids. Here the CDR3 reads CARSLVHLSGTPF. Written as DNA, the CDR3 is TGTGCCAGAAGCTTAGTGCATTTGTCGGGGACACCTTTT.

This clone was seen a handful of times. The chain carries TRBV5-8 and TRBJ1-6; D unresolved. Per the germline V gene, CDR1 is SGHTS and CDR2 is YDEGEE. The CDR3 is 15 residues long. V dropped 1 base and J dropped 3 bases, with 8 bases sitting between them. The CDR3: CASSLSGGYNSPLHF. CDR3 DNA: TGTGCCAGCAGCTTGTCGGGAGGCTATAATTCACCCCTCCACTTT.

The CDR3 spells CASSFYRETPEAFF. Written as DNA, the CDR3 is TGTGCCAGCAGTTTCTACAGGGAGACACCTGAAGCTTTCTTT. This chain connects TRBV28 to TRBJ1-1; D is possibly TRBD1 (6 bases). Trimming took 3 bases from V and 6 from J, leaving 14 bases between them. CDR1 is MDHEN and CDR2 is SYDVKM in the germline V gene. This CDR3 spans 14 amino acids.

The chain couples TRBV7-2 to TRBJ2-3; TRBD1 matches at 7 bases. V was clipped by 4 bases and J by 0 bases; unmatched bases: 13. The germline V gene has CDR1 SGHTA and CDR2 FQGNSA. CDR3 length: 18 residues. The CDR3 region is CASSSFGAGGTSTDTQYF. Here the CDR3 DNA reads TGTGCCAGCAGCTCATTCGGGGCAGGGGGAACTAGCACAGATACGCAGTATTTT.

This clone appeared a single time. This chain uses TRBV28 with TRBJ2-7, with 8 bases matching TRBD1. The CDR3 has 13 residues. The germline V gene encodes CDR1 MDHEN and CDR2 SYDVKM. V was pared by 11 bases and J by 10 bases, with 16 bases of the junction left unmatched. CDR3 region: CASAGTGPNPQYF. The CDR3 nucleotides read TGTGCCTCGGCCGGGACAGGACCTAACCCTCAGTACTTC. The full variable domain, rest sourced from reference TRBV28 and TRBJ2-7, is DVKVTQSSRYLVKRTGEKVFLECVQDMDHENMFWYRQDPGLGLRLIYFSYDVKMKEKGDIPEGYSVSREKKERFSLILESASTNQTSMYLCASAGTGPNPQYFGPGTRLTVT.

The chain couples TRBV2 to TRBJ1-6; 8 bases match TRBD1. The V segment lost 5 bases and the J segment 6 bases; nucleotides outside the gene matches: 3. CDR3 length: 14 residues. Germline CDR1 is SNHLY and CDR2 is FYNNEI. The CDR3, as DNA: TGTGCCAGCAGTACCACAGGGGGTAATTCACCCCTCCACTTT. It is translated as CASSTTGGNSPLHF.

V is TRBV6-1 and J is TRBJ2-7; 8 bases agree with TRBD1. Germline V gene sequence: CDR1 MNHNS, CDR2 SASEGT. With 11 bases clipped from V and 5 bases from J, the junction kept 8 bases outside the gene matches. CDR3 size: 12 residues. The CDR3 sequence: CAVRDRMNEQYF. Here the CDR3 DNA reads TGTGCCGTCCGGGACAGGATGAACGAGCAGTACTTC.

This clone showed up just a few times. The rearrangement joins TRBV30 to TRBJ1-1; D unresolved. CDR3 length: 12 amino acids. The V gene's germline CDR1 is GTSNPN and CDR2 SVGIG (reference sequence). Trimming left V 1 base short and J 0 bases short, with 3 bases between. DNA for the CDR3: TGTGCCTGGAGTGGAGTGAACACTGAAGCTTTCTTT. Protein: CAWSGVNTEAFF.

The V and J genes are TRBV27 and TRBJ1-5, with no clear D. The germline gives CDR1 MNHEY, CDR2 SMNVEV (reference sequence). V dropped 2 bases and J dropped 1 base, with 6 bases sitting between them. CDR3 length: 14 residues. The CDR3 here is CASSLSQSNQPQHF. The CDR3 bases are TGTGCCAGCAGTTTAAGTCAGAGCAATCAGCCCCAGCATTTT.

The gene calls are TRBV11-2 and TRBJ2-7; D unresolved. V lost 1 base and J lost 4, with 17 bases in between. Germline CDR1 and CDR2: SGHAT and FQNNGV. The CDR3 extends over 16 amino acids. CDR3 bases: TGTGCCAGCAGCTTAGTGTCAGGTGGGCTCCTATACGAGCAGTACTTC. Protein product: CASSLVSGGLLYEQYF.

V gene TRBV13 combines with J gene TRBJ2-7; the match to TRBD1 covers 9 bases. The germline gives CDR1 PRHDT, CDR2 FYEKMQ (reference sequence). CDR3 length: 15 residues. V lost 6 bases to trimming and J lost 3 bases; unmatched junction nucleotides: 9. The CDR3 loop reads CASRLQGASGYEQYF. The CDR3 DNA reads TGTGCCAGCAGACTACAGGGGGCCTCTGGCTACGAGCAGTACTTC.

The rearrangement uses TRBV4-3 and TRBJ1-4; D gene unclear. Per germline, CDR1 LGHNA and CDR2 YSLEER. The germline V and J ends were trimmed by 4 bases and 7 bases, with 10 bases remaining between them. The CDR3 totals 13 residues. CDR3 residues: CASSPQEGEKLFF. The DNA of the CDR3 is TGCGCCAGCAGCCCGCAGGAGGGTGAAAAACTGTTTTTT.

The chain couples TRBV30 to TRBJ1-1; 7 positions agree with TRBD1. Trimming at V came to 3 bases and at J to 1 base, leaving 5 bases not matched to a gene. The CDR3 length is 14 residues. CDR1 is GTSNPN and CDR2 is SVGIG in the germline V gene (reference sequence). DNA of the CDR3: TGTGCCTGGAGCTACGGACAGGCGAACACTGAAGCTTTCTTT. Residues: CAWSYGQANTEAFF.

The chain couples TRBV18 to TRBJ2-5, with D unclear. The CDR3 sequence is 14 residues long. CDR1 is KGHSH, CDR2 LQKENI, per germline. V lost 4 bases to trimming and J lost 2 bases, with 11 bases between them. CDR3 protein: CASSQAPLQETQYF. Here the CDR3 DNA reads TGTGCCAGCTCACAAGCCCCCTTACAAGAGACCCAGTACTTC.

The chain links TRBV27 to TRBJ2-1, with TRBD2 matching 8 bases. The junction had 5 bases not matched to a gene; V was cut back by 0 bases and J by 4 bases. The length of the CDR3 is 16 residues. CDR1 MNHEY and CDR2 SMNVEV come from the germline V gene (reference sequence). This chain's CDR3 is CASSLSSGGFYNEQFF. CDR3 nucleotide sequence: TGTGCCAGCAGTTTATCGTCGGGGGGGTTTTACAATGAGCAGTTCTTC.

Regarding this clone: The junction differs from germline at one of its ends, possibly a read error. The V gene is TRBV11-2, the J gene TRBJ2-2; a weak D match, TRBD1 (6 bases). The CDR3 runs 15 residues. CDR1 and CDR2 (germline): SGHAT, FQNNGV. The CDR3 coding sequence is TGTGCCGGCAGCTTAGGCAGGGGGAACACCGGGGAGCTGTTTTTT. This sequence encodes CAGSLGRGNTGELFF.

This rearrangement joins TRBV27 to TRBJ1-1; D is undetermined. The ends were cut back, 3 bases at V and 6 bases at J, with 11 bases in the middle. There are 13 residues in the CDR3. The germline V gene has CDR1 MNHEY and CDR2 SMNVEV (reference sequence). CDR3 nucleotide sequence: TGTGCCAGCAGTTTTACCGTTCCAGCTGAAGCTTTCTTT. This encodes CASSFTVPAEAFF.